This T cell receptor beta chain was sequenced in a study of blood T cell repertoires in COVID-19 (TCRdb year 2020). The study in broad terms: Samples covering the acute and convalescent phases of COVID-19 were provided by collaborators in the United States, Italy and Spain. The material from the prospective study consisted of cDNA or gDNA derived from T cells, B-cell-depleted T cells, or PBMCs. The dataset comprised deeply sampled blood TCRbeta repertoires from subjects exposed to, actively infected with, or recovered from COVID-19. A freely available public database, intended as a resource for researchers studying the immune response to SARS-CoV-2, is where the repertoires were released. The samples were drawn from two sources: the first 160 participants of the ongoing ImmuneRACE study, and 1,254 subjects contributed by 6 global collaborators. Sample metadata almost always included a de-identified subject ID, COVID-19 status, age in years and sex. HLA class I and class II types, where available, came from metadata supplied by the sample provider rather than from assay-based typing.

Participants in the prospective study were aged roughly 18 to 95 years, lived in some 24 United States geographic areas, and enrolled through a virtual design. In the prospective study, participants were assigned to cohorts based on the clinical history participants reported in a screening survey and a study questionnaire. ImmuneRACE Cohort 3 recovered participants were defined by two consecutive negative NP/OP PCR tests, healthcare professional clearance, or symptom resolution. In the prospective study, whole blood, serum and a nasopharyngeal or oropharyngeal swab were collected from each participant by mobile phlebotomists. Over a roughly two-month period, participants in the prospective study had the option of providing additional blood draws and questionnaires. Before DNA extraction, blood samples from the prospective study were shipped at room temperature or frozen. The CDR3, from cysteine to phenylalanine, totals 16 residues. Only the CDR3 DNA stays, 48 bases, in frame from base 1. Trimming takes 1 base off V and 7 bases off J; junction bases not matched to a gene: 7. The germline V gene gives CDR1 as LGHNA and CDR2 as YNFKEQ.

TCRbeta CDR3 regions were amplified from genomic DNA using the immunoSEQ Assay, a bias-controlled multiplex PCR. On the study's bioinformatics: The number of nucleated cells in each sample was estimated by amplification of reference gene primers within the assay. To quantify the absolute abundance of each unique TCRbeta CDR3 rearrangement, sequence reads were collapsed and filtered. For each sample, productive Simpson clonality was calculated as the square root of Simpson's diversity index across productive rearrangements. What TCRdb holds here is the immuneACCESS table cut down to in-frame rearrangements. Part of the clones is not present; checked against another copy, under half of the missing clones reflect an unresolved V gene, and the others are unexplained. That table furnishes V, J and clone size, whereas the DNA furnished D and trimming. The sample profile shows over 250,000 clones; about 87% of them were found once. Around 8.9% of the sample lies in the top ten.

With respect to this clone: There is no known antigen for this receptor. One base away there is no much larger clone; base qualities are not given.

The paper as a whole reports these results and caveats: How much clinical and demographic metadata was included differed by source and by participant, and the metadata was provided uncurated.

The sample consisted of PBMCs or T cells enriched from blood (not recorded which). This TCR was recovered from a woman aged 18-29 years who had recovered from COVID-19. The chain is assembled from TRBV4-2 and TRBJ1-5, with 10 bases aligning to TRBD1. The bases read TGTGCCAGCAGCCAAGCCCGGACAGGGGGGGAACAGCCCCAGCATTTT. Translated, this is CASSQARTGGEQPQHF.